The clone carrying this T cell receptor beta chain has at least ten counts. The data are from a study of identical twins. The germline V gene encodes CDR1 SGDLS and CDR2 YYNGEE. With V trimmed by 3 bases and J by 6 bases, 8 bases remained unmatched. This CDR3 has 15 residues. TCRdb called the 5' RACE reads again in MiXCR, with one record for every CDR3 protein. Of 690,000 or so distinct CDR3 sequences detected, 8.6% appear once; the ten largest clones hold 0.75% to 1%. These records were also assigned to another study, of yellow fever vaccine responses in identical twins.

The specimen sequenced was PBMCs. This chain connects TRBV9 to TRBJ2-1; 8 bases match TRBD2. The receptor was isolated from a woman between 18 and 29 years old in good health. Here the CDR3 reads CASSGYLAGSNEQFF. The CDR3 DNA is TGTGCCAGCAGCGGCTACTTAGCGGGGAGCAATGAGCAGTTCTTC.